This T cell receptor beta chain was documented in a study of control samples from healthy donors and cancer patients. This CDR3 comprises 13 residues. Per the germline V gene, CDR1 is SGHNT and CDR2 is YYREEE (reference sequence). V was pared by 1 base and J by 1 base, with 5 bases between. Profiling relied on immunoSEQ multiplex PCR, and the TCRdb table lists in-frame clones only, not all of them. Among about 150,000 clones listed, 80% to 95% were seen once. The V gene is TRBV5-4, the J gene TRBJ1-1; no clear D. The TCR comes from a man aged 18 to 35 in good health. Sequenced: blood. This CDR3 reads CASSLLQNTEAFF. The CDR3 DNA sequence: TGTGCCAGCAGCTTGCTCCAGAACACTGAAGCTTTCTTT.